A single sample gave rise to the 28 T cell receptor beta chains below, sequenced in a study of identifying expanded T cells in peripheral blood. Produced via immunoSEQ multiplex PCR; TCRdb's table is partial and in-frame only. This table holds nearly 60,000 clones, roughly 90% found once. Sequencing was performed on blood. These receptors came from a person aged 18 to 75 in good health.

Here the CDR3 reads CASKGSGRPDQYF. The DNA of the CDR3 is TGTGCCAGCAAAGGTAGCGGGAGGCCGGATCAGTATTTT. This chain connects TRBV25-1 to TRBJ2-3, with TRBD2 matching over 10 bases. CDR1 is MGHDK, CDR2 SYGVNS, per germline. V dropped 7 bases and J dropped 12; count of bases not matched to a gene: 10. The CDR3 spans 13 residues. Filled out from reference TRBV25-1 and TRBJ2-3, the complete variable domain reads EADIYQTPRYLVIGTGKKITLECSQTMGHDKMYWYQQDPGMELHLIHYSYGVNSTEKGDLSSESTVSRIRTEHFPLTLESARPSHTSQYLCASKGSGRPDQYFGPGTRLTVL.

V and J are TRBV18 and TRBJ2-1; 7 nucleotides agree with TRBD2. J was trimmed by 5 bases and V by 1 base; bases with no gene match: 5. CDR1 KGHSH and CDR2 LQKENI come from the germline V gene. This CDR3 region has 15 residues. The CDR3 spells CASSPRAGEDNEQFF. Here the CDR3 DNA reads TGTGCCAGCTCACCACGGGCGGGAGAAGACAATGAGCAGTTCTTC.

This clone has more than one count but fewer than ten. The V gene is TRBV19, the J gene TRBJ1-5; maybe TRBD1 (6 bases). This CDR3 is 16 amino acids long. V was shortened by 3 bases and J by 5 bases, with 17 bases between the two germline ends. Germline-derived CDR1 and CDR2 are LNHDA and SQIVND (reference sequence). The CDR3 DNA reads TGTGCCAGTAGTATCTCTTTACGGGGGCCCGATCAGCCCCAGCATTTT. It yields the protein CASSISLRGPDQPQHF.

The chain is built from TRBV28 and TRBJ2-1; 12 positions agree with TRBD2. The CDR3 consists of 16 residues. CDR1 and CDR2 (germline): MDHEN, SYDVKM. V trimming: 5 bases; J trimming: 12 bases; junction bases outside the gene matches: 14. Here the CDR3 reads CASSDLAGGRGAMQFF. In DNA, the CDR3 is TGTGCCAGCAGTGACCTAGCGGGAGGGAGGGGTGCGATGCAGTTCTTC.

The CDR3 DNA reads as TGTGCCAGCAGCCGACAGGGGCGAGAGACCCAGTACTTC. The encoded protein is CASSRQGRETQYF. The chain recombines TRBV7-9 with TRBJ2-5, with TRBD1 matching over 8 bases. The junction had 3 bases not matched to a gene; V was cut back by 5 bases and J by 4 bases. There are 13 residues in the CDR3. Germline lookup yields CDR1 SEHNR and CDR2 FQNEAQ (reference sequence).

The CDR3 coding sequence is TGTGCCAGCAGCGCCCCACAGGACAGGGGATTGAACACTGAAGCTTTCTTT. Its protein product is CASSAPQDRGLNTEAFF. This sequence joins TRBV9 and TRBJ1-1; 9 bases fit TRBD1. Looked up from germline, CDR1 is SGDLS and CDR2 is YYNGEE. Germline trimming cut 3 bases from V and 0 bases from J; bases unmatched to any gene: 9. The CDR3 spans 17 residues.

The chain carries TRBV15 and TRBJ2-3; a weak D match, TRBD1 (5 bases). V lost 8 bases to trimming and J lost 4 bases, with 16 bases between them. The CDR3 covers 14 residues. Germline loops: CDR1 LNHNV, CDR2 YYDKDF (reference sequence). CDR3 sequence: CATGQIDGADTQYF. The CDR3 DNA follows: TGTGCCACCGGACAAATCGACGGAGCAGATACGCAGTATTTT.

This clone was seen a few times. The genes are TRBV2 and TRBJ2-7; D is undetermined. The germline gives CDR1 SNHLY, CDR2 FYNNEI. With 2 bases removed from V and 2 bases from J, the gap between germline ends came to 4 bases. The CDR3 covers 12 residues. The CDR3 loop is CASSESAYEQYF. CDR3 coding DNA: TGTGCCAGCAGTGAATCGGCCTACGAGCAGTACTTC. Full variable domain (remainder filled in from reference TRBV2 and TRBJ2-7): EPEVTQTPSHQVTQMGQEVILRCVPISNHLYFYWYRQILGQKVEFLVSFYNNEISEKSEIFDDQFSVERPDGSNFTLKIRSTKLEDSAMYFCASSESAYEQYFGPGTRLTVT.

J is TRBJ2-7 and V is TRBV10-3, with 7 bases matching TRBD1. V lost 5 bases and J lost 11; bases outside the gene matches: 12. Germline V gene lookup returns CDR1 ENHRY and CDR2 SYGVKD. The CDR3 runs 13 residues. CDR3 in DNA: TGTGCCATCAGTACCGGGACAGCTAGGCCTAAGTACTTC. The encoded protein is CAISTGTARPKYF.

V is TRBV9 and J is TRBJ2-1, with a possible D match to TRBD2 (5 bases). The V end lost 4 bases, the J end lost 3 bases, and 11 bases lay between the germline ends. The CDR3 is made up of 14 amino acids. The germline V gene has CDR1 SGDLS and CDR2 YYNGEE. This CDR3 is CASSLYGSYNEQFF. The CDR3 DNA follows: TGTGCCAGCAGCCTGTATGGGAGCTACAATGAGCAGTTCTTC.

The V gene is TRBV28, the J gene TRBJ2-1, with D uncertain. The CDR3 covers 13 residues. Trimming removed 2 bases from V and 1 base from J, with 3 bases in between. Germline CDR1 is MDHEN and CDR2 is SYDVKM. CDR3 in amino acids: CASSLGSYNEQFF. DNA of the CDR3: TGTGCCAGCAGTTTAGGTTCCTACAATGAGCAGTTCTTC.

A few counts support this clone. The chain combines TRBV7-9 with TRBJ2-1; 7 bases are a match to TRBD1. Germline V gene lookup returns CDR1 SEHNR and CDR2 FQNEAQ (reference sequence). The CDR3 length is 16 residues. Unmatched junction bases numbered 10, after V lost 1 base and J lost 7 bases. CDR3 amino acids: CASSLGQGQTTNEQFF. CDR3 DNA sequence: TGTGCCAGCAGCTTAGGACAGGGCCAAACTACGAATGAGCAGTTCTTC.

The chain joins TRBV9 to TRBJ2-3; D gene unclear. Trimming removed 0 bases at V and 2 bases at J, with 4 bases between. This CDR3 region has 13 residues. CDR1 is SGDLS and CDR2 is YYNGEE in the germline V gene. The CDR3 region is CASSVEPTDTQYF. The CDR3 DNA sequence: TGTGCCAGCAGCGTAGAACCCACAGATACGCAGTATTTT.

The chain joins TRBV11-2 to TRBJ1-1; a possible D gene is TRBD1 (5 bases). Trimming removed 1 base from V and 0 bases from J, with 6 bases in between. CDR3 length: 14 amino acids. The germline V gene has CDR1 SGHAT and CDR2 FQNNGV. CDR3 sequence (DNA): TGTGCCAGCAGCTTAGGGACACTGAACACTGAAGCTTTCTTT. Protein sequence: CASSLGTLNTEAFF.

The chain has TRBV7-6 and TRBJ1-3; the match to TRBD1 covers 9 bases. Germline CDR1 is SGHVS and CDR2 is FNYEAQ. V shed 5 bases, J shed 7 bases, and the junction held 3 bases outside the gene matches. The CDR3 runs 13 residues. The CDR3 coding sequence is TGTGCCAGCAGCCTCGACAGGGGGAACACCATATATTTT. It encodes CASSLDRGNTIYF.

This chain uses TRBV6-1 with TRBJ2-1, with a tentative D call TRBD1 (5 bases). The CDR3 is 16 residues long. CDR1 is MNHNS, CDR2 SASEGT, per germline. The V end lost 1 base, the J end lost 0 bases, and 10 bases lay between the germline ends. Here the CDR3 reads CASSEGGYSSYNEQFF. Written as DNA, the CDR3 is TGTGCCAGCAGTGAAGGGGGCTATAGCTCCTACAATGAGCAGTTCTTC.

The gene calls are TRBV5-4 and TRBJ2-1, with D perhaps TRBD1 or TRBD2 (5 bases each). Germline values: CDR1 SGHNT, CDR2 YYREEE (reference sequence). V lost 0 bases to trimming and J lost 9 bases, with 13 bases between them. CDR3 length equals 14 residues. The CDR3 sequence: CASSLAEGIGEQFF. CDR3 coding DNA: TGTGCCAGCAGCTTGGCCGAGGGGATTGGTGAGCAGTTCTTC.

The chain combines TRBV19 with TRBJ2-7; either TRBD1 or TRBD2 may fit D (5 bases each). Germline V gene lookup returns CDR1 LNHDA and CDR2 SQIVND (reference sequence). V gave up 2 bases and J gave up 2 bases, with 19 bases separating them. This CDR3 is built from 17 residues. The CDR3 is CASSIRGIGLQTYEQYF. In DNA form, the CDR3 reads TGTGCCAGTAGTATAAGGGGAATCGGACTCCAGACCTACGAGCAGTACTTC.

This clone came up once. This chain joins TRBV28 and TRBJ2-2; D call uncertain. Germline-derived CDR1 and CDR2 are MDHEN and SYDVKM. The CDR3 consists of 13 residues. V was shortened by 11 bases and J by 1 base, with 11 bases between the two germline ends. CDR3 sequence reads: CAYSSVNTGELFF. For the CDR3, the DNA is TGTGCCTATTCATCGGTGAACACCGGGGAGCTGTTTTTT.

This chain connects TRBV5-6 to TRBJ2-2; 10 bases agree with TRBD2. Per the germline V gene, CDR1 is SGHDT and CDR2 is YYEEEE. The length of the CDR3 is 18 residues. The J segment lost 0 bases and the V segment lost 1 base, leaving 6 bases of the junction unmatched. CDR3 in amino acids: CASSLNGLAGANTGELFF. In DNA, the CDR3 is TGTGCCAGCAGCTTGAACGGGCTAGCGGGGGCGAACACCGGGGAGCTGTTTTTT.

A single count supports this clone. The gene calls are TRBV10-1 and TRBJ1-1, with TRBD1 as a possible D gene (5 bases). Germline CDR1 and CDR2: WNHNN and SYGVQD (reference sequence). The CDR3 runs to 16 residues. V was trimmed by 0 bases and J by 2 bases, leaving 13 bases between them. CDR3 bases: TGCGCCAGCAGTGAGTCGAGATTCGGGGCCAACACTGAAGCTTTCTTT. Amino acids: CASSESRFGANTEAFF.

The DNA of the CDR3 is TGTGCCAGCAGCTTAGGCGCGGGACAGGGGAACACCGGGGAGCTGTTTTTT. This translates into CASSLGAGQGNTGELFF. V usage is TRBV11-3 and J usage is TRBJ2-2, with 9 bases matching TRBD1. The trim removed 1 base at V and 1 base at J, leaving 4 bases unmatched. The CDR3 length is 17 residues. CDR1 and CDR2 from the germline V gene are SGHNT and YENEEA.

The V and J genes are TRBV19 and TRBJ2-2; a weak D match, TRBD2 (5 bases). The CDR3 consists of 18 residues. V gave up 5 bases and J gave up 5 bases, with 24 bases separating them. Germline V CDR1 and CDR2: LNHDA, SQIVND (reference sequence). The CDR3 DNA is TGTGCCAGTAGTCGGGCGCCCGGGATCCCCAGACGGACCGGGGAGCTGTTTTTT. Translating gives CASSRAPGIPRRTGELFF.

The rearrangement joins TRBV6-6 to TRBJ2-2, with 11 bases identical to TRBD1. This CDR3 is built from 15 residues. V shed 2 bases and J 5 bases; nucleotides not matched to a gene: 1. Germline CDR1 is MNHNY and CDR2 is SVGAGI (reference sequence). The chain's CDR3 is CASSYRDRGTGELFF. Written as DNA, the CDR3 is TGTGCCAGCAGTTACCGGGACAGGGGGACCGGGGAGCTGTTTTTT.

This chain connects TRBV5-1 to TRBJ2-1, with TRBD2 as a possible D gene (5 bases). V shed 4 bases and J shed 4 bases, with 12 bases lying between them. Germline V gives CDR1 SGHRS, CDR2 YFSETQ. This CDR3 is built from 14 residues. The CDR3 DNA is TGCGCCAGCAGCCCAGGACGGGGATACAATGAGCAGTTCTTC. Protein: CASSPGRGYNEQFF. Complete variable domain (other parts from reference TRBV5-1 and TRBJ2-1): KAGVTQTPRYLIKTRGQQVTLSCSPISGHRSVSWYQQTPGQGLQFLFEYFSETQRNKGNFPGRFSGRQFSNSRSEMNVSTLELGDSALYLCASSPGRGYNEQFFGPGTRLTVL.

This clone is a singleton in its sample. The chain carries TRBV19 and TRBJ1-1; D call uncertain. CDR1 LNHDA and CDR2 SQIVND come from the germline V gene (reference sequence). V was cut by 6 bases and J by 1 base, with 9 bases left in between. The CDR3 runs 13 residues. CDR3 coding DNA: TGTGCCAGTAGCGCCCTCTGGAACACTGAAGCTTTCTTT. Translated: CASSALWNTEAFF. Combining the CDR3 with reference TRBV19 and TRBJ1-1 gives the whole variable domain DGGITQSPKYLFRKEGQNVTLSCEQNLNHDAMYWYRQDPGQGLRLIYYSQIVNDFQKGDIAEGYSVSREKKESFPLTVTSAQKNPTAFYLCASSALWNTEAFFGQGTRLTVV.

The chain has TRBV5-1 and TRBJ1-1; D possibly corresponds to TRBD1 (6 bases). CDR1 and CDR2 (germline): SGHRS, YFSETQ. V lost 3 bases to trimming and J lost 10 bases, with 19 bases between them. There are 14 residues in the CDR3. CDR3 protein: CASSSEEGDNRAFF. Written as DNA, the CDR3 is TGCGCCAGCAGCTCTGAAGAGGGGGACAATAGAGCTTTCTTT.

The chain carries TRBV5-4 and TRBJ2-5; possibly TRBD1 or TRBD2 for D (7 bases each). From germline, CDR1 is SGHNT and CDR2 YYREEE (reference sequence). Trimming pared 4 bases from V and 2 bases from J, leaving 18 bases between. CDR3 length: 16 amino acids. The CDR3 sequence: CASSLRTGEGQETQYF. CDR3 nucleotides: TGTGCCAGCAGCCTTCGCACAGGGGAGGGTCAAGAGACCCAGTACTTC.